The 8 T cell receptor beta chains below come from one sample, sequenced in a study of shared clonotypes between healthy human individuals. The data were produced by immunoSEQ multiplex PCR, yet TCRdb's version contains in-frame clones alone and is incomplete. The sample shows about 2.4 million clones, approximately 93% of them seen only once. Specimen: naive CD4+ T cells from PBMCs. Noted subset: CD45RA+ positively selected. These receptor sequences come from a young man in good health. Some clones in this sample may be carry-over from other donors' samples.

The chain joins TRBV19 to TRBJ1-2, with a possible D match to TRBD1 (5 bases). Trimming removed 5 bases at V and 2 bases at J, with 9 bases between. The germline V gene encodes CDR1 LNHDA and CDR2 SQIVND (reference sequence). The CDR3 contains 13 residues. The CDR3 spells CASSGRGNYGYTF. The CDR3 DNA is TGTGCCAGTAGTGGTCGGGGGAACTATGGCTACACCTTC.

V usage is TRBV18 and J usage is TRBJ2-7; 9 positions agree with TRBD1. Germline-derived CDR1 and CDR2 are KGHSH and LQKENI. Germline trimming cut 2 bases from V and 2 bases from J; bases unmatched to any gene: 16. There are 19 residues in the CDR3. The CDR3 spells CASSPTYTGGAGVTYEQYF. The CDR3 DNA follows: TGTGCCAGCTCACCAACCTATACAGGGGGCGCGGGGGTGACCTACGAGCAGTACTTC.

V gene TRBV19 combines with J gene TRBJ1-5; possibly TRBD1 for D (5 bases). The CDR3 spans 14 residues. With 9 bases removed from V and 4 bases from J, the gap between germline ends came to 16 bases. Germline CDR1 is LNHDA and CDR2 is SQIVND (reference sequence). CDR3 protein: CASVGGKSNQPQHF. The DNA for the CDR3 is TGTGCCAGCGTGGGGGGTAAAAGTAATCAGCCCCAGCATTTT.

The chain couples TRBV4-1 to TRBJ1-5; D is undetermined. The CDR3 is 12 residues long. The V end was cut by 5 bases, the J end by 9 bases, with 11 bases between. The germline V gene has CDR1 MGHRA and CDR2 YSYEKL. The CDR3: CASSSPLGPQHF. CDR3 sequence (DNA): TGCGCCAGCAGCTCGCCACTGGGGCCCCAGCATTTT.

The CDR3 DNA reads as TGTGCCAGCAGCTTCAGCCAGGAGGGAGATACGCAGTATTTT. This translates into CASSFSQEGDTQYF. V gene TRBV5-4 combines with J gene TRBJ2-3, with D possibly being TRBD2 (6 bases). This CDR3 contains 14 residues. Trimming pared 2 bases from V and 5 bases from J, leaving 12 bases between. Germline CDR1 is SGHNT and CDR2 is YYREEE (reference sequence).

The chain employs TRBV28 and TRBJ1-1, with D uncertain. CDR1 MDHEN and CDR2 SYDVKM come from the germline V gene. V shed 5 bases and J shed 0 bases, with 13 bases lying between them. CDR3 length equals 15 residues. The CDR3 reads CASSRTGEMNTEAFF. The DNA for the CDR3 is TGTGCCAGCAGTAGGACCGGGGAAATGAACACTGAAGCTTTCTTT.

The chain couples TRBV28 to TRBJ2-7; 13 bases map to TRBD2. Trimming took 5 bases from V and 0 from J; bases not matched to a gene: 4. This CDR3 spans 16 amino acids. CDR1 and CDR2 from the germline V gene are MDHEN and SYDVKM. The CDR3 reads CASSTRLAGGSYEQYF. CDR3 DNA sequence: TGTGCCAGCAGTACTAGACTAGCGGGAGGCTCCTACGAGCAGTACTTC.

This sequence joins TRBV11-2 and TRBJ1-1, with 8 bases lining up with TRBD1. Germline CDR1 SGHAT, CDR2 FQNNGV. After removal of 3 bases from V and 1 base from J, the junction contained 7 bases not matched to a gene. The CDR3 spans 16 residues. The CDR3 DNA reads TGTGCCAGCAGCTTCGGACTAACAGGGGGGAACACTGAAGCTTTCTTT. This gives the protein CASSFGLTGGNTEAFF.